Listed below are T cell receptor beta chains from one sample, sequenced in a study of cytomegalovirus exposure and HLA in healthy donors. TCRdb keeps only in-frame clones here, not all; method: immunoSEQ multiplex PCR. The sample comprises approximately 90,000 clones, roughly four fifths of which are singletons, and 3.7% rests with the top ten. The source material was PBMCs. Receptors originate from a man aged 30 to 39 in good health and CMV-seronegative. The CDR3 runs from the conserved cysteine through the conserved F or W. The D gene is left open where the match is weak. Size tells how often a clone was seen (once, few, many) or the class of an expanded clone, and some rows leave it out.

J: TRBJ2-7
D: TRBD2
V: TRBV19
size: .
CDR3: CASSITSGTDEQYF
DNA: TGTGCCAGTAGTATAACTAGCGGGACAGACGAGCAGTACTTC

J: TRBJ1-5
D: TRBD1
V: TRBV10-3
size: .
CDR3: CAISAETGGGQPQHF
DNA: TGTGCCATCAGTGCCGAGACAGGGGGTGGTCAGCCCCAGCATTTT

J: TRBJ2-1
D: TRBD2
V: TRBV27
size: .
CDR3: CASSFKRGGYYNEQFF
DNA: TGTGCCAGCAGTTTTAAGCGGGGGGGATACTACAATGAGCAGTTCTTC

J: TRBJ1-4
D: TRBD1
V: TRBV19
size: .
CDR3: CASSSSWDRVATNEKLFF
DNA: TGTGCCAGTAGTTCGAGCTGGGACAGGGTCGCCACTAATGAAAAACTGTTTTTT

J: TRBJ1-5
D: .
V: TRBV7-8
size: .
CDR3: CASSSRASRGQPQHF
DNA: TGTGCCAGCAGCTCTAGGGCCTCCCGGGGTCAGCCCCAGCATTTT

J: TRBJ1-5
D: TRBD1
V: TRBV4-2
size: .
CDR3: CASSQGGRGNNQPQHF
DNA: TGTGCCAGCAGCCAAGGGGGCAGGGGGAACAATCAGCCCCAGCATTTT

J: TRBJ1-2
D: .
V: TRBV7-6
size: .
CDR3: CASSLGSGDGYTF
DNA: TGTGCCAGCAGCTTAGGCTCGGGGGATGGCTACACCTTC

J: TRBJ1-2
D: .
V: TRBV27
size: .
CDR3: CASAQQGPVGYTF
DNA: TGTGCCAGCGCCCAACAGGGACCGGTAGGCTACACCTTC

J: TRBJ1-5
D: .
V: TRBV5-8
size: few
CDR3: CASSLYQPQHF
DNA: TGTGCCAGCAGTCTATATCAGCCCCAGCATTTT

J: TRBJ1-2
D: .
V: TRBV10-3
size: .
CDR3: CAISPTVISSYGYTF
DNA: TGTGCCATCAGTCCTACAGTAATCAGTTCCTATGGCTACACCTTC

J: TRBJ1-5
D: TRBD1
V: TRBV6-1
size: .
CDR3: CASRGQGRNQPQHF
DNA: TGTGCCAGCAGGGGACAGGGAAGGAATCAGCCCCAGCATTTT